The sequence of this T cell receptor beta chain was determined in a study of control samples from healthy donors and cancer patients. Profiling relied on immunoSEQ multiplex PCR, and the TCRdb table lists in-frame clones only, not all of them. The sample records 90,000 or so clones, about 88% being singletons. Between the trimmed V and J ends, which lost 6 bases and 2 bases, there was a span of 10 bases. The CDR3 is made up of 13 amino acids. Germline V CDR1 and CDR2: MRHNA, SNTAGT. This clonotype was sampled from a man in his 70s with lung cancer. The chain combines TRBV6-4 with TRBJ1-1; D possibly corresponds to TRBD1 (5 bases). The sequenced material came from PBMCs. Written as DNA, the CDR3 is TGTGCCAGCAGCGTCGACAGCAACACTGAAGCTTTCTTT. Translating gives CASSVDSNTEAFF.